These 17 T cell receptor beta chains came from one sample sequenced in a study of Graves' ophthalmopathy and Graves' hyperthyroidism. Amplification of the TCR beta CDR3 regions used RNA transcripts (as template). The authors performed first-round RT-PCR with HTBI primers and then a second-round multiplex PCR. TCRdb independently ran MiXCR on the multiplex PCR reads; one entry per CDR3 protein. The profile covers a few hundred thousand distinct CDR3 sequences, with roughly 40% appearing a single time and about 4.6% taken by the ten largest. Input material: peripheral blood or thyroid tissue (not recorded which). The receptor set was obtained from an adult man with Graves' hyperthyroidism.

In this sample, this clonotype turned up a few times. The chain couples TRBV28 to TRBJ1-2; no clear D. Germline assignment: CDR1 MDHEN and CDR2 SYDVKM. This CDR3 is built from 14 residues. V was clipped by 5 bases and J by 6 bases, with 16 bases between them. CDR3 residues: CASSQYPSSDGYTF. CDR3 coding DNA: TGTGCCAGCAGTCAATATCCCTCATCGGATGGCTACACCTTC.

This clonotype was counted ten times or more. The rearrangement joins TRBV2 to TRBJ1-1, with 7 nucleotides matching TRBD1. J was trimmed by 0 bases and V by 2 bases; bases with no gene match: 6. Germline CDR1 SNHLY, CDR2 FYNNEI. The CDR3 covers 16 residues. The CDR3 sequence: CASSEKVRGLNTEAFF. CDR3 DNA: TGTGCCAGCAGTGAAAAGGTCAGGGGGTTGAACACTGAAGCTTTCTTT.

This clonotype was detected only once. This chain joins TRBV29-1 and TRBJ2-2, with a tentative D call TRBD1 (6 bases). CDR1 and CDR2 (germline): SQVTM, ANQGSEA. Deletions cut 8 bases from V and 5 bases from J, with 12 bases between. The CDR3 has 12 amino acids. CDR3 nucleotides: TGCAGCTTGGATGGGACAACCGGGGAGCTGTTTTTT. Its protein product is CSLDGTTGELFF.

The V gene is TRBV20-1, the J gene TRBJ2-1; unclear D gene. With 3 bases removed from V and 4 bases from J, the gap between germline ends came to 4 bases. The CDR3 contains 11 residues. Germline CDR1 is DFQATT and CDR2 is SNEGSKA (reference sequence). The CDR3 protein is CSASVYNEQFF. CDR3 bases: TGCAGTGCTAGCGTTTACAATGAGCAGTTCTTC.

To note about this clonotype: Possible read error: a much larger clone is one base away. The rearrangement uses TRBV4-1 and TRBJ1-1; D is undetermined. CDR3 size: 14 residues. The germline gives CDR1 MGHRA, CDR2 YSYEKL. The CDR3 here is CASSQESLYPEASF. DNA for the CDR3: TGCGCCAGCAGCCAAGAAAGCCTTTACCCTGAAGCTTCCTTT.

The chain employs TRBV29-1 and TRBJ2-5; the D gene is possibly TRBD2 (5 bases). The CDR3 covers 11 residues. V shed 8 bases and J shed 6 bases, with 13 bases lying between them. The germline CDR1 and CDR2 sequences are SQVTM and ANQGSEA. CDR3 in amino acids: CSLVDGKTQYF. DNA of the CDR3: TGCAGCTTAGTGGACGGGAAGACCCAGTACTTC.

This clonotype was seen repeatedly, ten times or more. The chain is built from TRBV2 and TRBJ2-7; 10 nucleotides agree with TRBD1. After removal of 6 bases from V and 2 bases from J, the junction contained 4 bases not matched to a gene. The CDR3 has 14 amino acids. The germline V gene encodes CDR1 SNHLY and CDR2 FYNNEI. The CDR3 region is CASSRGTGAYEQYF. In DNA, the CDR3 is TGTGCCAGCAGCCGGGGGACAGGGGCCTACGAGCAGTACTTC.

This clonotype was seen a few times. This sequence joins TRBV7-9 and TRBJ2-7; 7 nucleotides line up with TRBD1. The germline V gene encodes CDR1 SEHNR and CDR2 FQNEAQ (reference sequence). Trimming took 8 bases from V and 5 from J; bases not matched to a gene: 12. The CDR3 has 14 amino acids. The CDR3 bases are TGTGCCAGCGGACAGACAGGGCTTCCGCACGAGCAGTACTTC. Protein: CASGQTGLPHEQYF.

There are a few counts of this clonotype. V gene TRBV10-3 combines with J gene TRBJ1-1; 11 nucleotides agree with TRBD1. Losses at the gene ends were 6 bases for V and 1 base for J; bases not matched to a gene: 1. Looked up from germline, CDR1 is ENHRY and CDR2 is SYGVKD. The CDR3 consists of 14 residues. DNA for the CDR3: TGTGCCATCAGAGGACAGGGGGCGAACACTGAAGCTTTCTTT. Its translation is CAIRGQGANTEAFF.

Turning to this clonotype: A much more abundant neighbour one base away suggests this may be a read error. The chain is built from TRBV2 and TRBJ1-5; 9 bases fit TRBD1. The CDR3 sequence is 16 residues long. Germline-derived CDR1 and CDR2 are SNHLY and FYNNEI. The DNA of the CDR3 is TGTGCCAGCAGCAACCGACAGGGGGGTGACAATCGGCCCCAGCATTTT. Amino acid sequence: CASSNRQGGDNRPQHF.

Many counts were recorded for this clonotype. The rearrangement links TRBV7-2 to TRBJ2-5; D unresolved. Germline V gene sequence: CDR1 SGHTA, CDR2 FQGNSA. CDR3 length: 12 residues. Trimming pared 4 bases from V and 3 bases from J, leaving 6 bases between. The CDR3 loop is CASSSSEETQYF. In DNA form, the CDR3 reads TGTGCCAGCAGCTCCTCAGAAGAGACCCAGTACTTC.

On this clonotype itself: A read error may be the cause here, since a much bigger clone is one base away. The rearrangement links TRBV12-3 or TRBV12-4 to TRBJ1-1, with 7 bases matching TRBD1. The CDR3 extends over 16 amino acids. The CDR3 reads CASSLLTGLGNTGAFF. The CDR3 bases are TGTGCCAGCAGTTTACTGACAGGGTTGGGGAACACTGGAGCTTTCTTT.

This chain connects TRBV7-9 to TRBJ1-1; D unresolved. Germline assignment: CDR1 SEHNR and CDR2 FQNEAQ (reference sequence). The CDR3 has 14 residues. Trimming shortened V by 6 bases and J by 3 bases, and 14 bases separated the two germline ends. The CDR3 region is CASSDHSRDTEAFF. CDR3 coding DNA: TGTGCCAGCAGTGACCACTCCCGGGACACTGAAGCTTTCTTT.

The chain has TRBV12-3 or TRBV12-4 and TRBJ1-1; D perhaps matches TRBD1 (6 bases). The germline V and J ends were trimmed by 6 bases and 3 bases, with 11 bases remaining between them. This CDR3 is built from 13 residues. CDR3 sequence: CASSTRGDTEAFF. For the CDR3, the DNA is TGTGCCAGCAGCACCAGGGGTGACACTGAAGCTTTCTTT.

The rearrangement joins TRBV5-1 to TRBJ2-7; D uncertain. Per the germline V gene, CDR1 is SGHRS and CDR2 is YFSETQ. The CDR3 runs 13 residues. The germline V and J ends were trimmed by 1 base and 7 bases, with 12 bases remaining between them. CDR3 sequence: CASSLSRLGEQYF. In DNA, the CDR3 is TGCGCCAGCAGCTTGAGCAGGCTTGGTGAGCAGTACTTC. Drawing the rest from reference TRBV5-1 and TRBJ2-7, the complete variable domain is KAGVTQTPRYLIKTRGQQVTLSCSPISGHRSVSWYQQTPGQGLQFLFEYFSETQRNKGNFPGRFSGRQFSNSRSEMNVSTLELGDSALYLCASSLSRLGEQYFGPGTRLTVT.

In its sample, this clonotype was seen once. The genes are TRBV2 and TRBJ2-5; 10 positions match TRBD2. V gave up 7 bases and J gave up 11 bases; unmatched junction bases: 16. Germline-derived CDR1 and CDR2 are SNHLY and FYNNEI. The CDR3 covers 15 residues. The CDR3: CASTRAGGPFDTQYF. The CDR3 nucleotides read TGTGCCAGCACCCGAGCGGGAGGGCCTTTTGATACGCAGTACTTC.

This clonotype was recorded many times. The V call is TRBV9, the J call TRBJ1-1; D ambiguous. Germline assignment: CDR1 SGDLS and CDR2 YYNGEE. The CDR3 is 14 residues long. The V and J ends lost 4 bases and 1 base respectively, with 11 bases between them. The CDR3 DNA sequence: TGTGCCAGCAGCTTACGGCAGGCGAACACTGAAGCTTTCTTT. Translating gives CASSLRQANTEAFF.